The rows below give T cell receptor beta chains drawn from one sample of a study of blood T cell repertoires in COVID-19. Libraries were prepared by immunoSEQ multiplex PCR; TCRdb keeps only in-frame clonotypes and omits some of them. Seen here are around 480,000 clones, about 91% observed once, and the top ten hold around 13%. The sequenced sample was peripheral blood. The receptor set was obtained from a woman aged 50 to 65 with COVID-19, enrolled during active disease. CDR3s include the opening cysteine and the closing phenylalanine or tryptophan. The order of the fields is J gene, D gene, clone size, V gene, CDR3 DNA, CDR3 protein. D genes are given only for firm matches. Size values are once, few and many counts, or a class for expanded clones, and some rows have none.

>TRBJ1-1|.|once|TRBV2
TGTGCCAGCAGACCCGGACAGTTTGAAGCTTTCTTT
CASRPGQFEAFF
>TRBJ1-1|.|.|TRBV3-1/TRBV3-2
TGTGCCAGCAGCCCCTTTTCCGGCTCCCAGGGGACTGAAGCTTTCTTT
CASSPFSGSQGTEAFF
>TRBJ2-1|TRBD2|.|TRBV10-3
TGTGCCATCAGTGTGGGAGGGCCGAATGAGCAGTTCTTC
CAISVGGPNEQFF
>TRBJ1-1|.|.|TRBV5-1
TGCGCCAGCAGCTTGGCCCCGGGAAAAGGGTGGACTGAAGCTTTCTTT
CASSLAPGKGWTEAFF
>TRBJ1-6|.|.|TRBV6-5
TGTGCCAGCAGTCCCCCCGGGAGGGAATTCTCCCTCCACTTT
CASSPPGREFSLHF
>TRBJ1-5|TRBD1|.|TRBV5-1
TGCGCCAGCAGCTTGGACAGGGGAAAGAATCAGCCCCAGCATTTT
CASSLDRGKNQPQHF
>TRBJ2-4|TRBD2|.|TRBV9
TGTGCCAGCAGCGTAGGGGTAGCGGGGGGCCAAAACATTCAGTACTTC
CASSVGVAGGQNIQYF
>TRBJ2-5|.|.|TRBV5-1
TGCGCCAGCAGCTTCACTAGCTTTAAGCAAGAGACCCAGTACTTC
CASSFTSFKQETQYF
>TRBJ2-7|TRBD1|.|TRBV18
TGTGCCAGCTCACCACCGGACAGGGCCGACTACGAGCAGTACTTC
CASSPPDRADYEQYF
>TRBJ1-1|TRBD1|.|TRBV7-8
TGTGCCAGCAGCTTCCGACAGGGGGGTTACACTGAAGCTTTCTTT
CASSFRQGGYTEAFF
>TRBJ1-1|.|.|TRBV4-1
TGCGCCAGCAGCCAAGACCCCCTGAGAATGAACACTGAAGCTTTCTTT
CASSQDPLRMNTEAFF
>TRBJ2-1|.|.|TRBV11-3
TGTGCCAGCAGCTTCGGGATAGGGGCAGGGGCCCACAATGAGCAGTTCTTC
CASSFGIGAGAHNEQFF
>TRBJ1-6|.|.|TRBV3-1/TRBV3-2
TGTGCCAGCAGCCAAGAGTCGGGTAATTCACCCCTCCACTTT
CASSQESGNSPLHF
>TRBJ2-7|TRBD1|.|TRBV28
TGTGCCAGCAGCCCTCCCCCCGGGACAGGGAATAGCTACGAGCAGTACTTC
CASSPPPGTGNSYEQYF
>TRBJ1-3|.|.|TRBV6-4
TGTGCCAGCAGACCGAGAATCACCATATATTTT
CASRPRITIYF
>TRBJ1-4|.|.|TRBV2
TGTGCCATCTCAGTAAGGGGACTTAGTGAAAAACTGTTTTTT
CAISVRGLSEKLFF
>TRBJ1-4|.|.|TRBV10-3
TGTGCCATCAGTGTTACAGGGACTGAAAAACTGTTTTTT
CAISVTGTEKLFF
>TRBJ1-3|TRBD1|.|TRBV28
TGTGCCAGCAGTGGCGACAGGGTAGGCAGAAACACCATATATTTT
CASSGDRVGRNTIYF
>TRBJ2-1|.|.|TRBV28
TGTGCCAGCACAATTGACAGCTCCTACAATGAGCAGTTCTTC
CASTIDSSYNEQFF
>TRBJ1-4|.|.|TRBV5-3
TGTGCCAGAAGCCCCCCTCGGACGGGAAGAAAACTGTTTTTT
CARSPPRTGRKLFF
>TRBJ2-7|TRBD2|.|TRBV7-2
TGTGCCAGCAGCCCAAGATCGACTAGCGGGGGGGCAACGGCCTACGAGCAGTACTTC
CASSPRSTSGGATAYEQYF
>TRBJ1-6|.|.|TRBV6-5
TGTGCCAGCAGACCCGGGGATTCACCCCTCCACTTT
CASRPGDSPLHF
>TRBJ2-1|.|.|TRBV7-2
TGTGCCAGCAGCACGGCAAGCGTACCCTCCTACAATGAGCAGTTCTTC
CASSTASVPSYNEQFF
>TRBJ2-7|.|.|TRBV30
TGTGCCTGGAGTGTGGGGGGACCCCTGGGGGACAGAGCCTACGAGCAGTACTTC
CAWSVGGPLGDRAYEQYF
>TRBJ2-7|TRBD2|.|TRBV6-5
TGTGCCAGCAGTTACGAGCGGGGAGCCTACGAGCAGTACTTC
CASSYERGAYEQYF
>TRBJ1-5|.|.|TRBV6-5
TGTGCCAGCGTAGACAGGCCCTACACTCAGCCCCAGCATTTT
CASVDRPYTQPQHF
>TRBJ2-3|.|.|TRBV28
TGTGCCAGCAAGGAGAGCACAGATACGCAGTATTTT
CASKESTDTQYF
>TRBJ1-2|TRBD1|.|TRBV29-1
TGCAGCGTTGGCCGAGCCGGGACAGGGGAGGGCTACACCTTC
CSVGRAGTGEGYTF
>TRBJ1-2|.|.|TRBV12-3/TRBV12-4
TGTGCCAGCAGTTGGAACGAGGAGTACACCTTC
CASSWNEEYTF
>TRBJ1-6|TRBD1|.|TRBV10-2
TGCGCCAGCAGTGGGGACAGGCTAAATTCACCCCTCCACTTT
CASSGDRLNSPLHF
>TRBJ2-7|.|.|TRBV19
TGTGCCAGTAGTATAGAACCCGCGGCGAGCGAGCAGTACTTC
CASSIEPAASEQYF
>TRBJ1-6|TRBD1|.|TRBV3-1/TRBV3-2
TGTGCCAGCAGCCCGGGACAGACATCTTCACCCCTCCACTTT
CASSPGQTSSPLHF
>TRBJ1-2|.|.|TRBV9
TGTGCCAGCAGCAACCAGGGATATGACTATGGCTACACCTTC
CASSNQGYDYGYTF
>TRBJ1-1|.|.|TRBV30
TGTGCCTGGAGTTTAAAAGGGGCTTGGGGCACTGAAGCTTTCTTT
CAWSLKGAWGTEAFF
>TRBJ1-4|.|few|TRBV29-1
TGCAGCGCCAGCCCCGGGGTTACTAATGAAAAACTGTTTTTT
CSASPGVTNEKLFF
>TRBJ1-5|TRBD1|.|TRBV28
TGTGCCAGCAGTCCGACAGGGAAAGGTCAGCCCCAGCATTTT
CASSPTGKGQPQHF
>TRBJ1-2|.|few|TRBV30
TGTGCCTGGAGTGACAGGGACTATGGCTACACCTTC
CAWSDRDYGYTF
>TRBJ2-6|TRBD1|.|TRBV5-1
TGCGCCAGCAGCTCCGGGGACAGCTTCTCTGGGGCCAACGTCCTGACTTTC
CASSSGDSFSGANVLTF
>TRBJ1-2|.|.|TRBV4-1
TGCGCCAGCAGCCAGGAGGGAGATACCTATGGCTACACCTTC
CASSQEGDTYGYTF
>TRBJ2-5|.|.|TRBV15
TGTGCCACCAGCAGAGATATGGGCAGCCAAGAGACCCAGTACTTC
CATSRDMGSQETQYF